This T cell receptor (beta chain) was sequenced in a study of cytomegalovirus exposure and HLA in healthy donors. Study conclusions and caveats: Reports indicated that the classifier achieved high specificity and sensitivity in diagnosing cytomegalovirus status. Associated with cytomegalovirus, according to the listing, were 150 to 200 TCR beta chains.

A note on this clone: Its target is unknown.

Here immunoSEQ multiplex PCR was the method, and the copy in TCRdb shows in-frame clones only, minus some. This sample yields about 110,000 clones, of which 90% to 96% are seen a single time; around 0.65% belongs to the top ten. The V gene lost 4 bases and the J gene lost 4 bases, with 9 bases spanning the gap. The germline gives CDR1 SGHDN, CDR2 FVKESK. The CDR3 runs 13 residues. This receptor was taken from a woman between 18 and 29 years old in good health and CMV-seronegative. Input material: PBMCs. The chain uses TRBV14 and TRBJ2-3; D gene unclear. CDR3 sequence: CASSLLSPDTQYF. CDR3 DNA: TGTGCCAGCAGCCTACTATCCCCAGATACGCAGTATTTT.